This T cell receptor beta chain was captured in a study of blood T cell repertoires in COVID-19. Living in 24 US areas, the participants were between roughly 18 and 90 years of age. Cohort allocation depended upon clinical history that participants reported. Authors' analysis steps: Amplifying reference gene primers gave estimates of nucleated cell counts. Clones were sequenced by immunoSEQ multiplex PCR, and TCRdb holds only the in-frame ones, with some missing. The V and J calls and clone size come from that table; D and trimming were worked out from the DNA. The sample consists of 350,000 or so clones, approximately 83% of them appearing once. The J segment lost 15 bases and the V segment lost 4 bases, leaving 6 bases of the junction unmatched. CDR1 and CDR2 (germline): SQVTM, ANQGSEA. The CDR3 sequence is 11 residues long.

The gene calls are TRBV29-1 and TRBJ1-6, with 7 bases identical to TRBD1. This sequence was found in a woman in her 40s with acute COVID-19. Sequenced: PBMCs or T cells enriched from blood (not recorded which). CDR3 nucleotide sequence: TGCAGCGTTGCCCTCGGACAGGTCCTCCACTTT. It specifies CSVALGQVLHF.